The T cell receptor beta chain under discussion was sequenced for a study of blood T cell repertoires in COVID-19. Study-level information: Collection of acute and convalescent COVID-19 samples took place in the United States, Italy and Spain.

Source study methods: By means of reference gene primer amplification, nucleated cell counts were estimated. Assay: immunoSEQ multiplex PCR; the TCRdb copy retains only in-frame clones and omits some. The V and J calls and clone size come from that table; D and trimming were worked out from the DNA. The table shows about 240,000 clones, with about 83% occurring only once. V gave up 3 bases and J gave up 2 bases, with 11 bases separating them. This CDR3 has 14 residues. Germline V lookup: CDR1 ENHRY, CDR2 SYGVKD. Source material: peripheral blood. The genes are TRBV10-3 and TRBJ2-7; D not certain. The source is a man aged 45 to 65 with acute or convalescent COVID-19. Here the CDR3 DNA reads TGTGCCATCAGTGACGCCAAGCTGACCTACGAGCAGTACTTC. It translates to CAISDAKLTYEQYF.